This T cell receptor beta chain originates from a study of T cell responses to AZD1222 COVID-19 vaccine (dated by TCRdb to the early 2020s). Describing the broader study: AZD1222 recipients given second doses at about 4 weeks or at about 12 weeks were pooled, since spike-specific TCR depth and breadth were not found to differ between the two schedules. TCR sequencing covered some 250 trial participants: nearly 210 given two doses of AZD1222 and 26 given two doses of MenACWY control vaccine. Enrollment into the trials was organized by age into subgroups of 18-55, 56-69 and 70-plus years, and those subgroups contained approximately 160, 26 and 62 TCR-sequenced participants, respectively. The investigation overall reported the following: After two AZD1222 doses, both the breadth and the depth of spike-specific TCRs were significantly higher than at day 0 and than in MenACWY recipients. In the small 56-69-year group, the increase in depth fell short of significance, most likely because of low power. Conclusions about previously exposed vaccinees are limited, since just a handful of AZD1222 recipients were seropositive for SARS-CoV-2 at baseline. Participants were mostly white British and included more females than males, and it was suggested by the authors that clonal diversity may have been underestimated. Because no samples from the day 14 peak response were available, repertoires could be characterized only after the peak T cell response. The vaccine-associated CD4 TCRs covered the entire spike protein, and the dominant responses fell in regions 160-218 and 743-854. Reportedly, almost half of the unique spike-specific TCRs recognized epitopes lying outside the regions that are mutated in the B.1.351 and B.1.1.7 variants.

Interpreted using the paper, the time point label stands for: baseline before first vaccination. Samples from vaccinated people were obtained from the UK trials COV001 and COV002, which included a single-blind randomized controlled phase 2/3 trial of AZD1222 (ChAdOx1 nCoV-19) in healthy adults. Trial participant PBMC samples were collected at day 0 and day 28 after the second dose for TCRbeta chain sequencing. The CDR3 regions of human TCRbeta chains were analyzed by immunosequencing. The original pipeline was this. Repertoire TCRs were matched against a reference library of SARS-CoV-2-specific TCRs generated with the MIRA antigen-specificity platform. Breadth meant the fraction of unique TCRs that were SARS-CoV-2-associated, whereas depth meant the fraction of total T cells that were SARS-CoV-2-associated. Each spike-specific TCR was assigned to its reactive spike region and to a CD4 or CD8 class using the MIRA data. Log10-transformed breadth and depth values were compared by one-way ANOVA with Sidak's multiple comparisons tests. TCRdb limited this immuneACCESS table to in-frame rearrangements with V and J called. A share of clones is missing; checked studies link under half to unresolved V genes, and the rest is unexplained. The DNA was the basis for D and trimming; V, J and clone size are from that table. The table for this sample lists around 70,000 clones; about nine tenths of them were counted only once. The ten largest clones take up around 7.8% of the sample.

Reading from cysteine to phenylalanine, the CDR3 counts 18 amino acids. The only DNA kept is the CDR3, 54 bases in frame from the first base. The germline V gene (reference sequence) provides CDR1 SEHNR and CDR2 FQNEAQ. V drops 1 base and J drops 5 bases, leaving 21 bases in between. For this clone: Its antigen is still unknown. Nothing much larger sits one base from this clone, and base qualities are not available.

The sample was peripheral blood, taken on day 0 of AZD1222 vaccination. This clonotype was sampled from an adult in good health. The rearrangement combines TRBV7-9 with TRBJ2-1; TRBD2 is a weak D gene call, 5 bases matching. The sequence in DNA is TGTGCCAGCAGCTTAGTGTACGGAGGCGAGAGTTTCGACAATGAGCAGTTCTTC. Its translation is CASSLVYGGESFDNEQFF.